This TCR beta chain was recovered during a study of Ad26.COV2.S vaccination and SARS-CoV-2 variants. Background on the study: Once or twice, 56 days apart, Ad26.COV2.S was delivered intramuscularly. Study outcomes and limitations: In vaccinated individuals, spike-specific CD8+ and CD4+ T cell responses reportedly displayed substantial breadth. Placebo and vaccine recipients had non-spike TCR breadth that was similar.

Trimming stripped 0 bases from V and 7 bases from J, with 6 bases between. CDR1 and CDR2 from the germline V gene are ENHRY and SYGVKD. This CDR3 is built from 13 residues. As regards this clone: Its antigen is unidentified.

Libraries were prepared by immunoSEQ multiplex PCR; TCRdb keeps only in-frame clonotypes and omits some of them. Among hundreds of thousands of clones listed, roughly nine tenths were seen once. Treatment of the sample: roughly 19 received Ad26.COV2.S at low or high dose, single or two shots; about 5 received placebo; per-sample allocation not given. Specimen acquisition occurred on day 63 following the initial vaccine or placebo injection. Its platform was an Ad26 vector, and its expressed antigen was Wuhan-strain SARS-CoV-2 spike. The sample was peripheral blood, taken in a trial of Ad26.COV2.S vaccine versus placebo. The source of this sequence is a person aged 18 to 65 who received the Ad26.COV2.S COVID-19 vaccine or a placebo. The rearrangement joins TRBV10-3 to TRBJ2-2; D unresolved. This chain's CDR3 is CAISESTSGELFF. CDR3 nucleotides: TGTGCCATCAGTGAGTCGACAAGCGGGGAGCTGTTTTTT.